Described below is a single T cell receptor beta chain sequence and its context. Antigen: not known. TCRdb passed the PCR reads through MiXCR, listing each CDR3 protein once. The sample records 250,000 to 350,000 distinct CDR3 sequences, roughly a fifth being singletons. The entry originates in a study of molecular identifiers for immune sequencing clone quantification. Study-level information: Four of five splits of RNA from about 20,000 or 100,000 naive CD8 cells were sequenced in replicates.

Study outcomes and limitations: In naive cells, clones above 20 RNA copies held under 1% of molecules, whereas in effector cells they held over 97%.

Germline V gives CDR1 DFQATT, CDR2 SNEGSKA (reference sequence). Trimming cost V 7 bases and J 1 base, with 11 bases left between them. CDR3 length: 12 amino acids. The chain is built from TRBV20-1 and TRBJ2-7, with D possibly TRBD2 on 5 matching bases. The sequenced sample was naive CD8+ T cells from blood, with Jurkat cell RNA spiked in. Noted subset: FACS-sorted CD8+CD4-CCR7+CD45RA+ naive T cells. The source of this sequence is a human donor in good health. Some libraries in this study had Jurkat cell RNA spiked in. The CDR3 is CSVSEVSYEQYF. The CDR3 DNA follows: TGCAGTGTTAGCGAGGTTTCCTACGAGCAGTACTTC.